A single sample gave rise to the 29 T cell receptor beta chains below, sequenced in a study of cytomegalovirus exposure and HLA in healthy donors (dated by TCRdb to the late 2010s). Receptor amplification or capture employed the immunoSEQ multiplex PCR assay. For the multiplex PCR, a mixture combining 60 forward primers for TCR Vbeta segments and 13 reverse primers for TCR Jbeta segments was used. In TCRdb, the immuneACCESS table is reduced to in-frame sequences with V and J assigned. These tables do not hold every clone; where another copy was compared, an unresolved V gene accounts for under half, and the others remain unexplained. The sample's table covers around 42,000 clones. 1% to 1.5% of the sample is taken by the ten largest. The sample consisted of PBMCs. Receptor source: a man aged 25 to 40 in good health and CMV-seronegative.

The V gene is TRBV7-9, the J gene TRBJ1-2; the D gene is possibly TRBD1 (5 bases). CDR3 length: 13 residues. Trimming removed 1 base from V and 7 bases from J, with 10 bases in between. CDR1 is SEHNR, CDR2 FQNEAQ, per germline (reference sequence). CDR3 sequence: CASSLGQGGGYTF. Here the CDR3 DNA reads TGTGCCAGCAGCTTAGGGCAGGGAGGTGGCTACACCTTC.

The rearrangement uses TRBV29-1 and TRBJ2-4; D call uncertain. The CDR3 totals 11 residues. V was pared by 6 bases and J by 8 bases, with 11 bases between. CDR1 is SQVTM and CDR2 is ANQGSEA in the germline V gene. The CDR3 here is CSVESLDIQYF. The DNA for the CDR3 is TGCAGCGTCGAAAGCCTAGACATTCAGTACTTC.

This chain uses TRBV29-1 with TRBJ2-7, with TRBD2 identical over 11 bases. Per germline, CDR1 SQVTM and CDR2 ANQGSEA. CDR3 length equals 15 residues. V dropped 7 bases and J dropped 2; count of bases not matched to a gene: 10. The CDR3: CSAAGLAGGTYEQYF. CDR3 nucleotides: TGCAGCGCCGCGGGGCTAGCGGGAGGAACCTACGAGCAGTACTTC.

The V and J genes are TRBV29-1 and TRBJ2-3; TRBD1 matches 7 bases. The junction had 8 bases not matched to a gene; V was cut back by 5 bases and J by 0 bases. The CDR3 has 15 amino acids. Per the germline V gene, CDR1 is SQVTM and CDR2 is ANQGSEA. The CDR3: CSVQGQERSTDTQYF. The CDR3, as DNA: TGCAGCGTTCAAGGACAGGAAAGGAGCACAGATACGCAGTATTTT.

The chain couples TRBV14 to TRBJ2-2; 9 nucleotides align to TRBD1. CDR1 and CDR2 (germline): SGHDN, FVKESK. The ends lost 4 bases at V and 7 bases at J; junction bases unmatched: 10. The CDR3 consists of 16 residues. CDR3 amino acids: CASSPGGQGRLGELFF. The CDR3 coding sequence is TGTGCCAGCAGCCCGGGAGGACAGGGGCGCCTCGGGGAGCTGTTTTTT.

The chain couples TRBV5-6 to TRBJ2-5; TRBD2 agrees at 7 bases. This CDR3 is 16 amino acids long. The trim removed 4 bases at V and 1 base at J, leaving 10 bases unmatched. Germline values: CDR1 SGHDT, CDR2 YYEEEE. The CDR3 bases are TGTGCCAGCAGCCCGTCTGGGGGGGATCCCCAAGAGACCCAGTACTTC. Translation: CASSPSGGDPQETQYF. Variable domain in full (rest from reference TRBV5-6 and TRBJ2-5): DAGVTQSPTHLIKTRGQQVTLRCSPKSGHDTVSWYQQALGQGPQFIFQYYEEEERQRGNFPDRFSGHQFPNYSSELNVNALLLGDSALYLCASSPSGGDPQETQYFGPGTRLLVL.

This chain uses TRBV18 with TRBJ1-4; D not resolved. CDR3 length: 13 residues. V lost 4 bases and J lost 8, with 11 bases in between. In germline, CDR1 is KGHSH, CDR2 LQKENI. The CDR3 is CASSQVREEKLFF. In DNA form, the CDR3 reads TGTGCCAGCTCACAGGTTCGGGAGGAAAAACTGTTTTTT.

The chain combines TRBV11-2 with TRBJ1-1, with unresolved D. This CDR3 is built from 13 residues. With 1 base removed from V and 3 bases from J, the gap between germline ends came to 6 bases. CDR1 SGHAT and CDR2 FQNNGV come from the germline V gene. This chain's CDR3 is CASSLVQDTEAFF. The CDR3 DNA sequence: TGTGCCAGCAGCTTAGTCCAGGACACTGAAGCTTTCTTT.

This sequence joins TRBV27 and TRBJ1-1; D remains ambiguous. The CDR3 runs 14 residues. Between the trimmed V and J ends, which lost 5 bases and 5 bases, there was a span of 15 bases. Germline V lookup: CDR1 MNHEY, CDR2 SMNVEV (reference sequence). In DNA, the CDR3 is TGTGCCAGCAGTACCCCCGGACTGGGAACTGAAGCTTTCTTT. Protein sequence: CASSTPGLGTEAFF.

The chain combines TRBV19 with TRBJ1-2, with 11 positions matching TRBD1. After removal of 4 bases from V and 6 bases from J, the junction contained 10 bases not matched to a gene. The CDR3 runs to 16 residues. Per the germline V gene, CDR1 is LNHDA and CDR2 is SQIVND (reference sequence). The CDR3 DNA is TGTGCCAGTAGTACGGACCTCTGGACAGGGGGCAATGGCTACACCTTC. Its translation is CASSTDLWTGGNGYTF.

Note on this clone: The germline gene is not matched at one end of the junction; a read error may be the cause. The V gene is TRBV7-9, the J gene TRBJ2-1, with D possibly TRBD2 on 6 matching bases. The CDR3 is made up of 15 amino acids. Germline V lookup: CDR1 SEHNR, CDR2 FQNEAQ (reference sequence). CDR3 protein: CASSLRDSTYNERFF. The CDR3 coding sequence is TGTGCCAGCAGCCTCCGGGACTCCACCTACAATGAGCGGTTCTTC.

The CDR3 region has the DNA TGTGCCAGCAGTTTAGGGACAGGCAATGGCTACACCTTC. Amino acids: CASSLGTGNGYTF. J is TRBJ1-2 and V is TRBV27, with 8 bases identical to TRBD1. Germline CDR1 reads MNHEY; CDR2 reads SMNVEV (reference sequence). The CDR3 totals 13 residues. J was trimmed by 6 bases and V by 2 bases; bases with no gene match: 2.

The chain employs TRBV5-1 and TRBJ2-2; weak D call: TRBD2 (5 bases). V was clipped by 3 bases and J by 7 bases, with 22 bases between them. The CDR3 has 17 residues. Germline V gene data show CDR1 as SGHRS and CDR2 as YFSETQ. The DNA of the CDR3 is TGCGCCAGCAGCTATGGCGCCCCCGGGTCCCGGGGCGGGGAGCTGTTTTTT. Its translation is CASSYGAPGSRGGELFF.

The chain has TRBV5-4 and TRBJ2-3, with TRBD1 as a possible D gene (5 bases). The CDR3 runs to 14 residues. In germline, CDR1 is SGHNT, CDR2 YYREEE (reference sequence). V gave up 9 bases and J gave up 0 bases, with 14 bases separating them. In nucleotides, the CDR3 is TGTGCCACGTGGGGCCCAAAAAGCACAGATACGCAGTATTTT. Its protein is CATWGPKSTDTQYF.

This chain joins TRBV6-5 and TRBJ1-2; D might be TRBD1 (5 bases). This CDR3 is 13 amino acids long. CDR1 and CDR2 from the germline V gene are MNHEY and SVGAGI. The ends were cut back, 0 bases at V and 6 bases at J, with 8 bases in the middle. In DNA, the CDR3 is TGTGCCAGCAGTTACTCGGGGGGGGATGGCTACACCTTC. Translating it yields CASSYSGGDGYTF.

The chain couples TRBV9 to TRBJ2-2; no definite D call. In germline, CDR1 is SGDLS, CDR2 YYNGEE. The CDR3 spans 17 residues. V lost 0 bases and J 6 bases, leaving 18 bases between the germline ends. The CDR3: CASSVASVAILAGELFF. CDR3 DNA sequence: TGTGCCAGCAGCGTAGCCAGCGTGGCGATCCTAGCCGGGGAGCTGTTTTTT.

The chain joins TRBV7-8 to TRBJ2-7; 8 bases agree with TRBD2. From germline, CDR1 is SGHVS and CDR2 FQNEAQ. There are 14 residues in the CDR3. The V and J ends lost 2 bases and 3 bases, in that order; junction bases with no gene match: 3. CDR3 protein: CASSLIAGYYEQYF. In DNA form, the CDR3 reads TGTGCCAGCAGCTTAATAGCGGGGTACTACGAGCAGTACTTC.

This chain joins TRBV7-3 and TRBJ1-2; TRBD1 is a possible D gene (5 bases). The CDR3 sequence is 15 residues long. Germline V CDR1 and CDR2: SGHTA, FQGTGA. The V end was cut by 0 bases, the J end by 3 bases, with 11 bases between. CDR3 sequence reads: CASSLTGGDHYGYTF. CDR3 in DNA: TGTGCCAGCAGCTTAACGGGGGGGGATCACTATGGCTACACCTTC. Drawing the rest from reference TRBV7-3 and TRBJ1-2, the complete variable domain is GAGVSQTPSNKVTEKGKYVELRCDPISGHTALYWYRQSLGQGPEFLIYFQGTGAADDSGLPNDRFFAVRPEGSVSTLKIQRTERGDSAVYLCASSLTGGDHYGYTFGSGTRLTVV.

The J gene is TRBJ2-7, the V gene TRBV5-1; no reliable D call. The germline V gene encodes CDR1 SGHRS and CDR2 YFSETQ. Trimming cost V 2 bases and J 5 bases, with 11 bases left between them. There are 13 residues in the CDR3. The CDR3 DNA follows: TGCGCCAGCAGCTTAACCCCCAGGAACGAGCAGTACTTC. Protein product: CASSLTPRNEQYF.

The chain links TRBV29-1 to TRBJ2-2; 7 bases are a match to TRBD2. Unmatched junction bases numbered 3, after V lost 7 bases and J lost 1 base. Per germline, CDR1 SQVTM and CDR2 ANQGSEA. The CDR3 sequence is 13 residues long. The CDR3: CSAERENTGELFF. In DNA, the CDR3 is TGCAGCGCCGAGCGGGAGAACACCGGGGAGCTGTTTTTT.

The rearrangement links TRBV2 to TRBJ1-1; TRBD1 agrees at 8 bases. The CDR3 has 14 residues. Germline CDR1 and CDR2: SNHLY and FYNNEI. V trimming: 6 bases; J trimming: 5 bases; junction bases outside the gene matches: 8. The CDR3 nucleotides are TGTGCCAGCAGGGGACAGGCCCTGGGGACTGAAGCTTTCTTT. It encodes CASRGQALGTEAFF.

This CDR3 reads CASSQWDGGQVEQYF. The CDR3 DNA reads as TGCGCCAGCAGCCAATGGGACGGGGGGCAGGTCGAGCAGTACTTC. The chain recombines TRBV4-3 with TRBJ2-7; tentatively, D is TRBD2 (7 bases). This CDR3 spans 15 amino acids. Trimming left V 2 bases short and J 6 bases short, with 17 bases between. The germline gives CDR1 LGHNA, CDR2 YSLEER.

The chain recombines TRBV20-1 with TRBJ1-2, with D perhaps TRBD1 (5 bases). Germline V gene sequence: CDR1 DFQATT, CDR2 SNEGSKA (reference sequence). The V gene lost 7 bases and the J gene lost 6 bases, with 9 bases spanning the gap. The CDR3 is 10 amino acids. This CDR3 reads CSVKGNGYTF. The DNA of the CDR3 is TGCAGTGTAAAGGGGAATGGCTACACCTTC.

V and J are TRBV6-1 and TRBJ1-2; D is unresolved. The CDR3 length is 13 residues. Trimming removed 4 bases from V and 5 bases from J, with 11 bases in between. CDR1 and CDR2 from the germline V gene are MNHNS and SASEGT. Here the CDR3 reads CASSVGDTYGYTF. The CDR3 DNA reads TGTGCCAGCAGTGTGGGAGATACATATGGCTACACCTTC.

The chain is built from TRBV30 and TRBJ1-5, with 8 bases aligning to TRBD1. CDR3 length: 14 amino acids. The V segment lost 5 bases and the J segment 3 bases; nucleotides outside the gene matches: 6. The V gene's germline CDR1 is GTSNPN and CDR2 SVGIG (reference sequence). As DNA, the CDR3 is TGTGCCTGGGCTCAGGGGGCTTCCAATCAGCCCCAGCATTTT. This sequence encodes CAWAQGASNQPQHF.

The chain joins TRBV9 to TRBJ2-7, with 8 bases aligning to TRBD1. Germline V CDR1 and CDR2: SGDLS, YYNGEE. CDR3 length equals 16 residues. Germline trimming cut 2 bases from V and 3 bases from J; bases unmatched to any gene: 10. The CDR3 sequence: CASSVSHRGRIYEQYF. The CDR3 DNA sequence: TGTGCCAGCAGCGTTTCCCACAGGGGGAGAATCTACGAGCAGTACTTC.

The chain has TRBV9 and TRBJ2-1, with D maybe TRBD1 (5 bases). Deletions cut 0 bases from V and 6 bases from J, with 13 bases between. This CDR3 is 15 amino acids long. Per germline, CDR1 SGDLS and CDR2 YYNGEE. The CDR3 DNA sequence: TGTGCCAGCAGCGTAGGGCAGGGCATCTCCAATGAGCAGTTCTTC. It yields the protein CASSVGQGISNEQFF.

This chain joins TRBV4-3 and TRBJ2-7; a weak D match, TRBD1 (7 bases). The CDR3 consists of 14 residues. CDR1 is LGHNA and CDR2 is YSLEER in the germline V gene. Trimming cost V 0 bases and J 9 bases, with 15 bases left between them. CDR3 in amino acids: CASSQDRGRDGQYF. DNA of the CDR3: TGCGCCAGCAGCCAAGATAGGGGGCGGGATGGGCAGTACTTC.

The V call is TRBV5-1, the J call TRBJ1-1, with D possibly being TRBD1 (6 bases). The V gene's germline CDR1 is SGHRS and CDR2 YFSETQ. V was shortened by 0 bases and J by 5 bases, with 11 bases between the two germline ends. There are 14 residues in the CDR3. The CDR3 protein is CASSLARGVTEAFF. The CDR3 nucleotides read TGCGCCAGCAGCTTGGCCAGGGGAGTGACTGAAGCTTTCTTT.